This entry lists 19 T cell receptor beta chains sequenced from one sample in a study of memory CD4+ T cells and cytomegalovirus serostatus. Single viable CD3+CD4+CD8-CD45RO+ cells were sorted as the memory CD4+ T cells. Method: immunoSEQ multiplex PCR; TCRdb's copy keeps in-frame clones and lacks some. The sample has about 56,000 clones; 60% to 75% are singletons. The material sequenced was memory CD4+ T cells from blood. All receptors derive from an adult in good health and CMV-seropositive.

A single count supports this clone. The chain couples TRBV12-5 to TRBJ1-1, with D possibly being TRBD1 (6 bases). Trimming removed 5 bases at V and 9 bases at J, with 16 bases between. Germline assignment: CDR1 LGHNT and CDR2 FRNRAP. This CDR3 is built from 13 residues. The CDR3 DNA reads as TGTGCTAGTGGTCTCGAACAGGGCGCGAAAGCTTTCTTT. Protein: CASGLEQGAKAFF.

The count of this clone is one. The CDR3 DNA reads TGCAGCGTTGGCCTGGGACAGTCTGGAAACACCATATATTTT. It yields the protein CSVGLGQSGNTIYF. The chain is built from TRBV29-1 and TRBJ1-3; 7 nucleotides agree with TRBD1. This CDR3 contains 14 residues. V lost 4 bases and J lost 1; bases outside the gene matches: 4. CDR1 is SQVTM, CDR2 ANQGSEA, per germline.

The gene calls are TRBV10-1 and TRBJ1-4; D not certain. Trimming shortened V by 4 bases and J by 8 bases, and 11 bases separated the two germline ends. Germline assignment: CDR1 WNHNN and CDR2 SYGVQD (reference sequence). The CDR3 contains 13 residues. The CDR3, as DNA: TGCGCCAGCAGTGCCCAGGTCGGGGAAAAACTGTTTTTT. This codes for CASSAQVGEKLFF.

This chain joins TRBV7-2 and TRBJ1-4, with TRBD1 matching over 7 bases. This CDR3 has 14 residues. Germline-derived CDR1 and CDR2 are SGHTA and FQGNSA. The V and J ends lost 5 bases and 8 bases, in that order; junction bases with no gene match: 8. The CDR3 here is CASSRGDRREKLFF. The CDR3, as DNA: TGTGCCAGCAGCAGGGGGGACAGAAGGGAAAAACTGTTTTTT.

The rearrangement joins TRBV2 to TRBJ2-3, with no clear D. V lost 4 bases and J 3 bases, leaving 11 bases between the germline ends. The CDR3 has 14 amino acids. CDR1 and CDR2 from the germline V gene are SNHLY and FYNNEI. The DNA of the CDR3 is TGTGCCAGCAGTGCCCCGGGCCAAACAGATACGCAGTATTTT. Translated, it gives CASSAPGQTDTQYF.

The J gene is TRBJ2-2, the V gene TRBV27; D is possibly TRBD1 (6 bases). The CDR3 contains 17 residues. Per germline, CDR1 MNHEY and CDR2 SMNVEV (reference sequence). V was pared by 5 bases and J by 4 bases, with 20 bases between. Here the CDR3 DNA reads TGTGCCAGCAGTATCCTCGCAGGGGCGTTCAGCACCGGGGAGCTGTTTTTT. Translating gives CASSILAGAFSTGELFF.

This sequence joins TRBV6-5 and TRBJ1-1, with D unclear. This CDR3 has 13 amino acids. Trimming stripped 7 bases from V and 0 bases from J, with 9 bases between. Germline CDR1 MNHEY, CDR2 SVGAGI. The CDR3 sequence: CASMNGLNTEAFF. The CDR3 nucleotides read TGTGCCAGCATGAACGGGCTGAACACTGAAGCTTTCTTT.

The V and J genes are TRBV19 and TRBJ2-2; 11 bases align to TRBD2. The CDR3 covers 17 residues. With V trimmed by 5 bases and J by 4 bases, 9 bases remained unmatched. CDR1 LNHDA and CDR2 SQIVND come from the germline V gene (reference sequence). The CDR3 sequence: CASSGLAGGQGTGELFF. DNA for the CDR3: TGTGCCAGTAGTGGTTTAGCGGGAGGGCAAGGCACCGGGGAGCTGTTTTTT.

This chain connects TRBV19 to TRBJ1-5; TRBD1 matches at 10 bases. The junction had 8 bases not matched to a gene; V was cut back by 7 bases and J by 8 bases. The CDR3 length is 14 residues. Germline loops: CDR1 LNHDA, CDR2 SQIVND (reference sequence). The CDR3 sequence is CASTLRTGGKPQHF. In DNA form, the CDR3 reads TGTGCCAGTACCCTTAGGACAGGGGGAAAGCCCCAGCATTTT.

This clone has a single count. This CDR3 reads CASSATGTSGINEQFF. For the CDR3, the DNA is TGTGCCAGCAGCGCCACCGGGACTAGCGGGATAAACGAGCAGTTCTTC. The chain has TRBV7-2 and TRBJ2-1; 13 bases are shared with TRBD2. The germline V gene encodes CDR1 SGHTA and CDR2 FQGNSA. CDR3 length equals 16 residues. Trimming at V came to 5 bases and at J to 10 bases, leaving 11 bases not matched to a gene. Combining the CDR3 with reference TRBV7-2 and TRBJ2-1 gives the whole variable domain GAGVSQSPSNKVTEKGKDVELRCDPISGHTALYWYRQSLGQGLEFLIYFQGNSAPDKSGLPSDRFSAERTGGSVSTLTIQRTQQEDSAVYLCASSATGTSGINEQFFGPGTRLTVL.

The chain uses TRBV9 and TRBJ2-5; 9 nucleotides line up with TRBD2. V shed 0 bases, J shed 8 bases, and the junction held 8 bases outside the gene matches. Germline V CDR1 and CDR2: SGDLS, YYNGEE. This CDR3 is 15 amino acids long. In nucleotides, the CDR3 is TGTGCCAGCAGCGTAGGCGGGGCGGGAGGGCAAACCCAGTACTTC. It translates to CASSVGGAGGQTQYF. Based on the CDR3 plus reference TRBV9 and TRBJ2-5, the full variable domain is DSGVTQTPKHLITATGQRVTLRCSPRSGDLSVYWYQQSLDQGLQFLIQYYNGEERAKGNILERFSAQQFPDLHSELNLSSLELGDSALYFCASSVGGAGGQTQYFGPGTRLLVL.

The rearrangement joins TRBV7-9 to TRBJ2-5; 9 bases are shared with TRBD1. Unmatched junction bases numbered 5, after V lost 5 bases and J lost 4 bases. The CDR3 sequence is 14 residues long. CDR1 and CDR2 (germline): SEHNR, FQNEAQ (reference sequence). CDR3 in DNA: TGTGCCAGCAGCACGGGACAGGGCGGAGAGACCCAGTACTTC. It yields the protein CASSTGQGGETQYF.

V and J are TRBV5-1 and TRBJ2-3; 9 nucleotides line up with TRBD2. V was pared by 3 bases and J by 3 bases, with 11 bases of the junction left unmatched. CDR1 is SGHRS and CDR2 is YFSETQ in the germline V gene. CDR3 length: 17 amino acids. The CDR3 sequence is CASSSGLARSRTDTQYF. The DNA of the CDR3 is TGCGCCAGCAGCTCCGGACTAGCGCGTTCTAGAACAGATACGCAGTATTTT.

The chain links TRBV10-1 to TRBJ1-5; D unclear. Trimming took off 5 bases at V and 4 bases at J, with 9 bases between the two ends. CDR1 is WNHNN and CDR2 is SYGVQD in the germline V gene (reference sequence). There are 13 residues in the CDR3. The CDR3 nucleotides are TGCGCCAGCAGTTCGGGGTTTAATCAGCCCCAGCATTTT. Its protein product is CASSSGFNQPQHF.

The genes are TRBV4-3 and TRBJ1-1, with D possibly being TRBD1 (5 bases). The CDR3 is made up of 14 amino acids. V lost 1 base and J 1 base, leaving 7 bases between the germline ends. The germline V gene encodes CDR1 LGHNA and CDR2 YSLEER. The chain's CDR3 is CASSQVGGNTEAFF. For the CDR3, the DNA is TGCGCCAGCAGCCAAGTTGGGGGGAACACTGAAGCTTTCTTT.

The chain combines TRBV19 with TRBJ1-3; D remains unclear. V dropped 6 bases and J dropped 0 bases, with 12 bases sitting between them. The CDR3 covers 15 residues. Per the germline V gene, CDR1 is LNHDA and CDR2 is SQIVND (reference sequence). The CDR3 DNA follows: TGTGCCAGTAGCGTCTTTGGCGGCTCTGGAAACACCATATATTTT. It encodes CASSVFGGSGNTIYF.

The CDR3 DNA follows: TGTGCCAGCAGCCGGACCATGGCGGAGTACAATGAGCAGTTCTTC. This sequence encodes CASSRTMAEYNEQFF. The chain uses TRBV7-9 and TRBJ2-1; D unclear. This CDR3 has 15 amino acids. The ends were cut back, 5 bases at V and 4 bases at J, with 15 bases in the middle. The germline CDR1 and CDR2 sequences are SEHNR and FQNEAQ (reference sequence).

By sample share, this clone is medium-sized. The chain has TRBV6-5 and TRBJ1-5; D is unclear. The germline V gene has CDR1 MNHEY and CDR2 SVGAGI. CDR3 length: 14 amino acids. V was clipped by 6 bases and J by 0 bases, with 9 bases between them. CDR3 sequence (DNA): TGTGCCAGCAGCCGAGGTGTTAGCAATCAGCCCCAGCATTTT. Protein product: CASSRGVSNQPQHF.

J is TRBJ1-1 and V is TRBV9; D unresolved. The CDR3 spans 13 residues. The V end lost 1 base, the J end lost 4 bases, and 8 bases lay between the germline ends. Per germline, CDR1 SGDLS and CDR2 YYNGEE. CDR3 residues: CASSVSLTTEAFF. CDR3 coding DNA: TGTGCCAGCAGCGTATCTCTGACCACTGAAGCTTTCTTT.